The subject of this entry is one T cell receptor (beta chain). This sample is drawn from a study of blood T cell repertoires in COVID-19. Study information: From the United States, Italy and Spain came samples of acute and convalescent COVID-19. The cDNA or gDNA used as material had been derived from T cells, B-cell-depleted T cells, or PBMCs.

Under the authors' procedure: Cell counts per sample came from amplifying reference gene primers. TCRdb's table, derived via immunoSEQ multiplex PCR, lists solely in-frame clones and lacks some. The D gene and trimming were derived from the DNA, and the V and J assignments and clone size from that table. The repertoire holds 70,000 to 95,000 clones, nearly 90% seen once, with around 5% in the top ten. The sequence came from a woman older than 75 with active COVID-19. The sequenced sample was peripheral blood.

The CDR3, as DNA: TGCGCCAGCAGCCAACTTCCGGGACAGGGGCACGAGCAGTACTTC. Translating it yields CASSQLPGQGHEQYF. This rearrangement joins TRBV4-1 to TRBJ2-7, with 10 bases identical to TRBD1. The CDR3 covers 15 residues. The V segment lost 2 bases and the J segment 5 bases; nucleotides outside the gene matches: 6. Germline assignment: CDR1 MGHRA and CDR2 YSYEKL.